The 21 T cell receptor beta chains listed next were all sequenced from one sample in a study of blood T cell repertoires in COVID-19. Some clones are missing from TCRdb's copy, which holds only in-frame ones; the method was immunoSEQ multiplex PCR. The sample consists of tens of thousands of clones, roughly 80% of them appearing once. Source material: peripheral blood. The receptor source for this set is a human donor in a cohort sampled during active COVID-19.

About this clone itself: It may be a read error: a sequence one base away is much more abundant. The chain recombines TRBV4-1 with TRBJ1-2, with TRBD1 as a possible D gene (5 bases). CDR1 and CDR2 from the germline V gene are MGHRA and YSYEKL. This CDR3 contains 16 residues. In nucleotides, the CDR3 is TGCGCCAGCAACCAAGGTCTCTTAAGGGGAAACTATGGCTACACCTTC. It translates to CASNQGLLRGNYGYTF.

The CDR3 sequence: CASSFGTGVREQYF. CDR3 DNA: TGTGCCAGCAGCTTTGGGACAGGGGTCCGCGAGCAGTACTTC. The rearrangement uses TRBV7-2 and TRBJ2-7; 10 nucleotides align to TRBD1. Germline loops: CDR1 SGHTA, CDR2 FQGNSA. This CDR3 is built from 14 residues. Trimming at V came to 3 bases and at J to 6 bases, leaving 5 bases not matched to a gene.

This chain links TRBV5-1 with TRBJ2-5, with D possibly being TRBD1 (6 bases). This CDR3 has 13 residues. V was shortened by 7 bases and J by 5 bases, with 15 bases between the two germline ends. The germline V gene has CDR1 SGHRS and CDR2 YFSETQ. The CDR3 nucleotides read TGCGCCAGCGGCCGAGGGACACACGAGACCCAGTACTTC. Amino acid sequence: CASGRGTHETQYF.

The rearrangement links TRBV5-1 to TRBJ1-2; 8 bases line up with TRBD1. CDR3 size: 15 residues. V lost 0 bases to trimming and J lost 7 bases; unmatched junction nucleotides: 8. Germline CDR1 SGHRS, CDR2 YFSETQ. CDR3 in DNA: TGCGCCAGCAGCTTGGGGGGCAGGGGGCCGCGTGGCTACACCTTC. This sequence encodes CASSLGGRGPRGYTF.

The CDR3 DNA reads as TGCGCCAGCAGGCCCGAGGGGACAGGCCTTGAAGCTTTCTTT. Its translation: CASRPEGTGLEAFF. The chain uses TRBV10-2 and TRBJ1-1, with 8 bases that match TRBD1. V gave up 6 bases and J gave up 7 bases; unmatched junction bases: 10. The CDR3 consists of 14 residues. Germline CDR1 is WSHSY and CDR2 is SAAADI.

This chain joins TRBV28 and TRBJ2-7, with unresolved D. The V gene lost 3 bases and the J gene lost 5 bases, with 2 bases spanning the gap. The CDR3 has 10 amino acids. Germline CDR1 and CDR2: MDHEN and SYDVKM. In DNA, the CDR3 is TGTGCCAGCAGTTTCAACGAGCAGTACTTC. Protein product: CASSFNEQYF.

The chain combines TRBV6-6 with TRBJ2-3; 8 nucleotides line up with TRBD2. Losses at the gene ends were 6 bases for V and 6 bases for J; bases not matched to a gene: 14. CDR1 and CDR2 from the germline V gene are MNHNY and SVGAGI (reference sequence). The CDR3 has 16 amino acids. CDR3 DNA sequence: TGTGCCAGCAGGTTCTCTCAGGCGGGGGGATTGGATACGCAGTATTTT. Its protein product is CASRFSQAGGLDTQYF.

V usage is TRBV30 and J usage is TRBJ2-7; tentatively, D is TRBD2 (5 bases). The ends were cut back, 1 base at V and 12 bases at J, with 13 bases in the middle. The germline gives CDR1 GTSNPN, CDR2 SVGIG (reference sequence). CDR3 length: 11 amino acids. The CDR3 region has the DNA TGTGCCTGGAGTGGGCCAAACGAGGGGTACTTC. Translated, it gives CAWSGPNEGYF.

V and J are TRBV12-3 or TRBV12-4 and TRBJ1-3; D call uncertain. Trimming took 4 bases from V and 0 from J, leaving 4 bases between them. This CDR3 region has 13 residues. The CDR3 protein is CASSSYSGNTIYF. CDR3 in DNA: TGTGCCAGCAGTTCCTACTCTGGAAACACCATATATTTT.

V is TRBV3-1 (or the pseudogene TRBV3-2) and J is TRBJ2-7; unclear D gene. V lost 3 bases and J lost 0, with 3 bases in between. The CDR3 sequence is 12 residues long. Germline CDR1 and CDR2: LGHDT and YNNKEL (reference sequence). CDR3 nucleotides: TGTGCCAGCAGCCAGAGCTCCTACGAGCAGTACTTC. It specifies CASSQSSYEQYF.

V is TRBV19 and J is TRBJ2-2, with D uncertain. Germline V lookup: CDR1 LNHDA, CDR2 SQIVND (reference sequence). V gave up 7 bases and J gave up 6 bases, with 15 bases separating them. CDR3 length equals 14 residues. CDR3 residues: CASKPGLVPGELFF. CDR3 DNA: TGTGCCAGTAAGCCAGGTTTGGTCCCCGGGGAGCTGTTTTTT.

This clone is a singleton in its sample. The chain carries TRBV30 and TRBJ2-2; 8 bases align to TRBD1. This CDR3 spans 14 amino acids. The V segment lost 5 bases and the J segment 7 bases; nucleotides outside the gene matches: 9. The germline V gene encodes CDR1 GTSNPN and CDR2 SVGIG (reference sequence). The CDR3 DNA reads TGTGCCTGGGGGTCTCAGGGGGCAGGCGGGGAGCTGTTTTTT. Its protein is CAWGSQGAGGELFF.

This chain joins TRBV7-2 and TRBJ1-1, with unresolved D. This CDR3 has 12 amino acids. Trimming pared 8 bases from V and 7 bases from J, leaving 14 bases between. From germline, CDR1 is SGHTA and CDR2 FQGNSA. In DNA, the CDR3 is TGTGCCAGCCGGGTTGAAGTCGGTGAAGCTTTCTTT. It specifies CASRVEVGEAFF.

CDR3 protein: CASSLPGANSPLHF. As DNA, the CDR3 is TGTGCCAGCAGCTTACCAGGGGCGAATTCACCCCTCCACTTT. V and J are TRBV7-9 and TRBJ1-6, with a tentative D call TRBD1 (6 bases). Germline V lookup: CDR1 SEHNR, CDR2 FQNEAQ (reference sequence). The CDR3 loop spans 14 amino acids. Trimming shortened V by 2 bases and J by 7 bases, and 9 bases separated the two germline ends.

The chain couples TRBV5-5 to TRBJ1-2, with no clear D. Trimming cost V 0 bases and J 3 bases, with 12 bases left between them. Germline CDR1 reads SGHKS; CDR2 reads YYEKEE (reference sequence). This CDR3 is built from 15 residues. The CDR3 region has the DNA TGTGCCAGCAGCTTGGAGGCCCAGGTGTACTATGGCTACACCTTC. Translating gives CASSLEAQVYYGYTF.

The rearrangement links TRBV29-1 to TRBJ1-4; 7 bases are a match to TRBD1. Germline V gene lookup returns CDR1 SQVTM and CDR2 ANQGSEA. The length of the CDR3 is 15 residues. V gave up 7 bases and J gave up 0 bases; unmatched junction bases: 8. CDR3: CSAKIGTATNEKLFF. The CDR3 bases are TGCAGCGCCAAAATAGGGACAGCAACTAATGAAAAACTGTTTTTT.

The rearrangement links TRBV11-3 to TRBJ2-7; 7 nucleotides line up with TRBD2. CDR3 size: 15 residues. Germline lookup yields CDR1 SGHNT and CDR2 YENEEA. V shed 5 bases, J shed 6 bases, and the junction held 13 bases outside the gene matches. The CDR3 reads CASSQTLVSGGEQYF. The DNA of the CDR3 is TGTGCCAGCAGCCAAACGCTCGTGTCGGGGGGCGAGCAGTACTTC.

V gene TRBV3-1 (or the pseudogene TRBV3-2) combines with J gene TRBJ1-1; TRBD1 matches at 9 bases. CDR1 LGHDT and CDR2 YNNKEL come from the germline V gene (reference sequence). Trimming removed 5 bases from V and 7 bases from J; junction bases left unmatched: 8. The CDR3 runs to 14 residues. CDR3 protein: CASSGGQGGIEAFF. CDR3 DNA: TGTGCCAGCAGCGGGGGACAGGGCGGAATTGAAGCTTTCTTT.

The J gene is TRBJ1-6, the V gene TRBV6-5; 7 bases line up with TRBD1. The ends lost 2 bases at V and 9 bases at J; junction bases unmatched: 10. The CDR3 contains 16 residues. Germline CDR1 reads MNHEY; CDR2 reads SVGAGI. The CDR3 nucleotides are TGTGCCAGCAGTTACGGGGGGACAGCCTCGGGTTCACCCCTCCACTTT. Its protein is CASSYGGTASGSPLHF.

The chain links TRBV6-5 to TRBJ1-5, with D maybe TRBD1 (5 bases). V shed 4 bases and J shed 3 bases, with 10 bases lying between them. CDR1 and CDR2 from the germline V gene are MNHEY and SVGAGI. The CDR3 loop spans 14 amino acids. In nucleotides, the CDR3 is TGTGCCAGCAGTTGGGCCAGGGACAATCAGCCCCAGCATTTT. Its protein product is CASSWARDNQPQHF.

DNA of the CDR3: TGTGCCAGCAGCCGCCTCACAGGGGTTGACGAGCAGTACTTC. Residues: CASSRLTGVDEQYF. V and J are TRBV11-2 and TRBJ2-7; 7 nucleotides line up with TRBD1. The CDR3 has 14 residues. The trim removed 5 bases at V and 5 bases at J, leaving 9 bases unmatched. Germline lookup yields CDR1 SGHAT and CDR2 FQNNGV.